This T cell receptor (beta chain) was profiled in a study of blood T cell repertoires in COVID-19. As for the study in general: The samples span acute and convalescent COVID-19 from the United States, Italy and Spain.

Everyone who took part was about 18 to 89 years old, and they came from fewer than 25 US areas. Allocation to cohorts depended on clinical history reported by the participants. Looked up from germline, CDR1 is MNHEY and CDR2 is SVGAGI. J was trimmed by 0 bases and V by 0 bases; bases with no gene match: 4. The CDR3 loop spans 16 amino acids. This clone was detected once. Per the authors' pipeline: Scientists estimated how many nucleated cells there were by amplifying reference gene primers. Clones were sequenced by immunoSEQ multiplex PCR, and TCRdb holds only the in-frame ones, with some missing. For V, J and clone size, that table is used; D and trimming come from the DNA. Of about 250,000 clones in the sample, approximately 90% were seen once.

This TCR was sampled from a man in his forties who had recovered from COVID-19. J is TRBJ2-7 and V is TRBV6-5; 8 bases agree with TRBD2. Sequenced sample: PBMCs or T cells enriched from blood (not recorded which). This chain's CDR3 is CASSYSRGTSSYEQYF. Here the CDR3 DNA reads TGTGCCAGCAGTTACTCGAGAGGGACTAGCTCCTACGAGCAGTACTTC.